This paragraph reports one TCR beta chain. Its antigen remains unidentified. The data are from a study of cytomegalovirus exposure and HLA in healthy donors. Whole-study context: One earlier analysis, a look at 180 million or so T cells, found roughly 110 million unique TCR beta sequences.

In the PCR, 60 Vbeta and 13 Jbeta primers were used. Here immunoSEQ multiplex PCR was the method, and the copy in TCRdb shows in-frame clones only, minus some. The sample yields some 180,000 clones, more than 70% seen once. This CDR3 has 14 amino acids. Trimming pared 4 bases from V and 7 bases from J, leaving 15 bases between. CDR1 is SGHRS, CDR2 YFSETQ, per germline. Study-level results: The productive fraction for most TCR beta V segments was about 87% or about 30% in an earlier analysis. Investigators reported around 150 TCR beta chains as tied to cytomegalovirus. Exclusion applied to some V segments, including TRBV6-2 and TRBV6-3, as they were indistinguishable.

The chain joins TRBV5-1 to TRBJ1-5, with D unresolved. The sequenced sample was PBMCs. This clonotype was sampled from a girl aged 5-17 years in good health and CMV-seropositive. For the CDR3, the DNA is TGCGCCAGCAGCCCCGGGGAGGGCCGACAGCCCCAGCATTTT. Protein: CASSPGEGRQPQHF.